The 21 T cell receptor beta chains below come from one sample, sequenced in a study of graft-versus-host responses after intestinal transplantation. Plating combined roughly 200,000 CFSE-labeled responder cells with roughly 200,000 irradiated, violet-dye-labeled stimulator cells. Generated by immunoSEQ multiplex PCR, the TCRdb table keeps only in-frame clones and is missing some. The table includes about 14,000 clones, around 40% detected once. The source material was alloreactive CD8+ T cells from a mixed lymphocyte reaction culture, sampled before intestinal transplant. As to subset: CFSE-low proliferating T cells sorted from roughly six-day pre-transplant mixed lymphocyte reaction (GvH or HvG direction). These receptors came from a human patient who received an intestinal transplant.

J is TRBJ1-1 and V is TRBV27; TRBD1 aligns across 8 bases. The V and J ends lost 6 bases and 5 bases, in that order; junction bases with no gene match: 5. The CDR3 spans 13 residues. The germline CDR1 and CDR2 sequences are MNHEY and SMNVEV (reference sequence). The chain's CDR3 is CASRPGGLTEAFF. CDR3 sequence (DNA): TGTGCCAGCAGACCAGGGGGCCTAACTGAAGCTTTCTTT.

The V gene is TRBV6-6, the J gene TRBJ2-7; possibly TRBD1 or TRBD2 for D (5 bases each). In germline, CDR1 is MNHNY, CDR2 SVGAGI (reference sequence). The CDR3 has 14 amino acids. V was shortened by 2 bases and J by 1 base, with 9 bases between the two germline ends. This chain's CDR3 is CASSYGTASYEQYF. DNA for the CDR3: TGTGCCAGCAGTTACGGGACCGCTTCCTACGAGCAGTACTTC.

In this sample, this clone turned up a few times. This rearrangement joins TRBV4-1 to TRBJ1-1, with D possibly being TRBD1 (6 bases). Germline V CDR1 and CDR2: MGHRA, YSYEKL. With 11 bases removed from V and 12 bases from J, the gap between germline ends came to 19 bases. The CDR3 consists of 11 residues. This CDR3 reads CASGGLQGTFF. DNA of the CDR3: TGCGCCTCAGGAGGCCTCCAGGGGACTTTCTTT.

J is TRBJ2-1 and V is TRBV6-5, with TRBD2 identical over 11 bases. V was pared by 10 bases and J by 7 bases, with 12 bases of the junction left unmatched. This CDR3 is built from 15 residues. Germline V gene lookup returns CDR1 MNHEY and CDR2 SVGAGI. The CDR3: CATSNSGGARNEQFF. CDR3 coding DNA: TGTGCCACCTCCAATAGCGGGGGGGCGAGGAATGAGCAGTTCTTC.

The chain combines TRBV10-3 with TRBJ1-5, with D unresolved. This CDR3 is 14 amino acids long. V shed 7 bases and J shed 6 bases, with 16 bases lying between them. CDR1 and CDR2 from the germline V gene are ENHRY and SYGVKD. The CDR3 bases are TGTGCCATCATTACCCTGCCCCGGAGTCAGCCCCAGCATTTT. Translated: CAIITLPRSQPQHF.

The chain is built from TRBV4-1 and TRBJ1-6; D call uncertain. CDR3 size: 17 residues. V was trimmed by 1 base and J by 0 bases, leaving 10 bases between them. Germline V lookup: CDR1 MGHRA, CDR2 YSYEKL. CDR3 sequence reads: CASSQASARSYNSPLHF. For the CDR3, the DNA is TGCGCCAGCAGCCAAGCATCAGCTCGCTCCTATAATTCACCCCTCCACTTT.

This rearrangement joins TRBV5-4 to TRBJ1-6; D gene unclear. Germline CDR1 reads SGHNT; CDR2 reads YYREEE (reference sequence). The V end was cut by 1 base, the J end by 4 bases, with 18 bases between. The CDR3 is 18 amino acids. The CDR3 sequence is CASSLIPFVREYNSPLHF. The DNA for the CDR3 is TGTGCCAGCAGCTTGATCCCCTTTGTCCGGGAATATAATTCACCCCTCCACTTT.

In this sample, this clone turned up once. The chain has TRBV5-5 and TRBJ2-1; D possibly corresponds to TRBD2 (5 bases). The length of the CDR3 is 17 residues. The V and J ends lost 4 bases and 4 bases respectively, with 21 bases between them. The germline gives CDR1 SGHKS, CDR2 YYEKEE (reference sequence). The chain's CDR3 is CASSPRYKRLPYNEQFF. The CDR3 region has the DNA TGTGCCAGCAGCCCACGCTATAAGAGACTACCTTACAATGAGCAGTTCTTC.

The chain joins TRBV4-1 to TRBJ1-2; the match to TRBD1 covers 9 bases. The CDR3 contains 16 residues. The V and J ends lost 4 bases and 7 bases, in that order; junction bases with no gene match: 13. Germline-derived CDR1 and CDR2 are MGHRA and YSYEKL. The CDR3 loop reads CASSRGQGLRFIGYTF. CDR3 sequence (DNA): TGCGCCAGCAGCCGAGGACAGGGGTTGAGGTTTATTGGCTACACCTTC.

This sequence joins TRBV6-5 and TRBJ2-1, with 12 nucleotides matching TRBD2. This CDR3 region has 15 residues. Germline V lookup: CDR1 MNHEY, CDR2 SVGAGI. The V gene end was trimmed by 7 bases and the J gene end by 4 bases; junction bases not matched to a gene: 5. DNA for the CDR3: TGTGCCAGCACCCCGACTAGCGGGGGATACAATGAGCAGTTCTTC. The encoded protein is CASTPTSGGYNEQFF.

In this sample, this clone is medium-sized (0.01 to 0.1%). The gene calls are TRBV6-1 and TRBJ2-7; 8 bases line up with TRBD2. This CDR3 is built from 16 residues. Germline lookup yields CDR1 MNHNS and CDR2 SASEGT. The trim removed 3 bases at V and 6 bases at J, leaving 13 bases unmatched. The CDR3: CASSDSSLGLAVEQYF. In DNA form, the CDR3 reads TGTGCCAGCAGTGATTCATCGCTCGGACTAGCTGTCGAGCAGTACTTC.

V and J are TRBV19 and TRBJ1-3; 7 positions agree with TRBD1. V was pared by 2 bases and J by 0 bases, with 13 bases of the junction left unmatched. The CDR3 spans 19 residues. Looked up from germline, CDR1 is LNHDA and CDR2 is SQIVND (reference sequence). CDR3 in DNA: TGTGCCAGTAGTATAATGGGACAGCCATATCTGAACTCTGGAAACACCATATATTTT. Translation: CASSIMGQPYLNSGNTIYF.

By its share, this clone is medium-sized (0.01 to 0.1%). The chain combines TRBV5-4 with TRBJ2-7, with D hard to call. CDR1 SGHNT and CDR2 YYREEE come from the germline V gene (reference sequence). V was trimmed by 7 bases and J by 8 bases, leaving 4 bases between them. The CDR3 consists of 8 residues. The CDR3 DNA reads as TGTGCCAGCCGGAAGCAGTACTTC. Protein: CASRKQYF.

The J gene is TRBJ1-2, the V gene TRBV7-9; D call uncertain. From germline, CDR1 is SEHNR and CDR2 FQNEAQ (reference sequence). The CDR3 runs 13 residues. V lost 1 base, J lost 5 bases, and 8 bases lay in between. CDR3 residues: CASSLDSRYGYTF. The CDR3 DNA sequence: TGTGCCAGCAGCTTAGACAGTCGGTATGGCTACACCTTC.

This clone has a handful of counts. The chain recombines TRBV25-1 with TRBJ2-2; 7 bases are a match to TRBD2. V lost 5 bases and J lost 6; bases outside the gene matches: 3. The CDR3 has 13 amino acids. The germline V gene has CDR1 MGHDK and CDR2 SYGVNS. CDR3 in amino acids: CASSWGGPGELFF. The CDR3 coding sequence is TGTGCCAGCAGTTGGGGGGGACCCGGGGAGCTGTTTTTT.

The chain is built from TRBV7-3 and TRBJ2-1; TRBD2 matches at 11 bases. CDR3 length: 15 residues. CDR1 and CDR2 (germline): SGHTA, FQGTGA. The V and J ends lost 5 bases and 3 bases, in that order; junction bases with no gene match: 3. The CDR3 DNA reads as TGTGCCAGCAGCCTCCTAGCGGGGGGCTACAATGAGCAGTTCTTC. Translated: CASSLLAGGYNEQFF. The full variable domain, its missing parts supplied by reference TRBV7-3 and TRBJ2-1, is GAGVSQTPSNKVTEKGKYVELRCDPISGHTALYWYRQSLGQGPEFLIYFQGTGAADDSGLPNDRFFAVRPEGSVSTLKIQRTERGDSAVYLCASSLLAGGYNEQFFGPGTRLTVL.

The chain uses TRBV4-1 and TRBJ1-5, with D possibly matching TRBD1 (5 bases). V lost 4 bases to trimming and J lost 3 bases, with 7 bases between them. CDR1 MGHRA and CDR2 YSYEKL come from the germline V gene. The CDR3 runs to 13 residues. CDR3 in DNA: TGCGCCAGCAGCCGGGGGGACAATCAGCCCCAGCATTTT. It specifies CASSRGDNQPQHF.

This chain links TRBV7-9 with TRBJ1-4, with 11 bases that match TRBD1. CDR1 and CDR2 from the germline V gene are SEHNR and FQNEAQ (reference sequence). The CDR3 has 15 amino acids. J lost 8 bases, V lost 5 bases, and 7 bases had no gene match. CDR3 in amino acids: CASSHPGTGGEKLFF. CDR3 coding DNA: TGTGCCAGCAGCCACCCCGGGACAGGGGGAGAAAAACTGTTTTTT.

The CDR3 bases are TGTGCCAGAAGCCGCCGGGACAGTGAAAAACTGTTTTTT. Its protein product is CARSRRDSEKLFF. The chain uses TRBV5-3 and TRBJ1-4, with TRBD1 identical over 7 bases. TRBV5-3 is annotated as an ORF whose role is uncertain. Trimming at V came to 4 bases and at J to 7 bases, leaving 4 bases not matched to a gene. The CDR3 consists of 13 residues.

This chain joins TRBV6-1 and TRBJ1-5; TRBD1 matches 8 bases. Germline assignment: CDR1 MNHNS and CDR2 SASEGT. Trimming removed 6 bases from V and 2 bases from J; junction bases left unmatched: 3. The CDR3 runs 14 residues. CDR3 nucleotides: TGTGCCAGCAGGGACAGGGTTGGCAATCAGCCCCAGCATTTT. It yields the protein CASRDRVGNQPQHF.

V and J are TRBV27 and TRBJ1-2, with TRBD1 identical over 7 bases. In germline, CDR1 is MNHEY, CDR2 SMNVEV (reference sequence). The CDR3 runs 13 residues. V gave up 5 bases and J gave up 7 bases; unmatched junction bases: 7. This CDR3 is CASSNGTVGGYTF. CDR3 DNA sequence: TGTGCCAGCAGTAATGGGACAGTGGGTGGCTACACCTTC.